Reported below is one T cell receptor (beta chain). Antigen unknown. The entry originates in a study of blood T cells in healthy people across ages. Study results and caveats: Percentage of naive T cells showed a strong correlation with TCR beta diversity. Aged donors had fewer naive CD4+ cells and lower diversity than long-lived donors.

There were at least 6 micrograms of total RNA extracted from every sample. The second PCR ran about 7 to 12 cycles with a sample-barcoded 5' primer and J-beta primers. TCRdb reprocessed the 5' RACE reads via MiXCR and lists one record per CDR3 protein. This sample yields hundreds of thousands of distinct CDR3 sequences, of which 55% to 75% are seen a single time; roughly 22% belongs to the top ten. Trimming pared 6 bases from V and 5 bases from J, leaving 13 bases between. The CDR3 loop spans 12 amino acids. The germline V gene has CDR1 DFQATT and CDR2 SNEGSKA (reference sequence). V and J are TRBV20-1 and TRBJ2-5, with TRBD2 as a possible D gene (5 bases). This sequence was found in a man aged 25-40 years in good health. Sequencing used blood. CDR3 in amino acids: CSADYFVETQYF. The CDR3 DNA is TGCAGTGCCGACTATTTCGTGGAGACCCAGTACTTC.